The text below deals with one T cell receptor (beta chain). CDR1 and CDR2 (germline): LNHDA, SQIVND (reference sequence). V shed 6 bases and J shed 5 bases, with 25 bases lying between them. The length of the CDR3 is 17 residues. This entry belongs to a study of blood T cell repertoires in COVID-19. Study-level background: COVID-19 samples from acute and convalescent phases originated in the United States, Italy and Spain. Nucleic acid was either cDNA or gDNA, and it came from T cells, B-cell-depleted T cells, or PBMCs.

Per the study methods: Reference gene primer amplification gave estimated nucleated cell counts. Assay used: immunoSEQ multiplex PCR; TCRdb lists only in-frame clones, some missing. V, J and clone size are taken as reported in that table, and D and trimming were inferred from the DNA itself. The table has 95,000 to 150,000 clones, 60% to 85% seen once. This chain joins TRBV19 and TRBJ1-1; TRBD1 is a possible D gene (5 bases). The source of this sequence is a man between 65 and 85 years old with acute or convalescent COVID-19. The sample taken for sequencing was peripheral blood. CDR3 region: CASSPVGDSNGRTEAFF. CDR3 nucleotide sequence: TGTGCCAGTAGCCCGGTTGGGGACTCCAACGGGAGGACTGAAGCTTTCTTT.